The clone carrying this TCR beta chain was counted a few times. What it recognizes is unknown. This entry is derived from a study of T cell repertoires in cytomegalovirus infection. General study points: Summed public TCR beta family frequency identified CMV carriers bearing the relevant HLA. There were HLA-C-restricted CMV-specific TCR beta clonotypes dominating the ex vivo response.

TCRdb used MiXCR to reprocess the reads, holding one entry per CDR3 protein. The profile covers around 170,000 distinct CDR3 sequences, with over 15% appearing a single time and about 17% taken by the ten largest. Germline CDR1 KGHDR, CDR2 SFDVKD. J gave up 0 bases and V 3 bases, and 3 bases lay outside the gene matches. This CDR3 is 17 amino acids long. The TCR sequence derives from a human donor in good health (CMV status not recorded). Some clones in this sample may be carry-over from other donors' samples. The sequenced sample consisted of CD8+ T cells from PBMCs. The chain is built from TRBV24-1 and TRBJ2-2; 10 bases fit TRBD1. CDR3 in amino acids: CATSDLTGGPNTGELFF. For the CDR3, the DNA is TGTGCCACCAGTGATCTGACAGGGGGCCCGAACACCGGGGAGCTGTTTTTT.